Below, 26 T cell receptor beta chains from the same sample are listed, as sequenced in a study of blood T cell repertoires in COVID-19. Only in-frame clones appear in the TCRdb table, and some are missing; sequencing was by immunoSEQ multiplex PCR. The sample contains about 200,000 clones, 75% to 85% of which appear only once. Sequenced: peripheral blood. Every receptor here comes from a human donor in a cohort sampled during active COVID-19.

The chain links TRBV12-3 or TRBV12-4 to TRBJ2-5, with 8 bases lining up with TRBD1. The CDR3 is made up of 13 amino acids. With V trimmed by 6 bases and J by 3 bases, 3 bases remained unmatched. The chain's CDR3 is CASRQTGEETQYF. For the CDR3, the DNA is TGTGCCAGCAGGCAGACAGGGGAAGAGACCCAGTACTTC.

This clone appeared once. This chain links TRBV5-6 with TRBJ1-6, with 8 bases matching TRBD1. This CDR3 is 15 amino acids long. Germline CDR1 is SGHDT and CDR2 is YYEEEE. The J segment lost 5 bases and the V segment lost 3 bases, leaving 4 bases of the junction unmatched. CDR3 region: CASSWLDRDNSPLHF. In nucleotides, the CDR3 is TGTGCCAGCAGCTGGCTGGACAGGGATAATTCACCCCTCCACTTT.

The V call is TRBV15, the J call TRBJ2-7; the match to TRBD2 covers 9 bases. From germline, CDR1 is LNHNV and CDR2 YYDKDF (reference sequence). The CDR3 length is 14 residues. Trimming removed 6 bases from V and 1 base from J; junction bases left unmatched: 4. CDR3 nucleotide sequence: TGTGCCACCAGAAAGACTAGCGGTTCCTACGAGCAGTACTTC. Translated, it gives CATRKTSGSYEQYF.

This sequence joins TRBV5-4 and TRBJ2-5, with 7 bases that match TRBD2. Germline values: CDR1 SGHNT, CDR2 YYREEE (reference sequence). This CDR3 has 12 residues. The trim removed 10 bases at V and 5 bases at J, leaving 8 bases unmatched. The CDR3 nucleotides read TGTGCCGGTCTGGGGGGGAGCGAGACCCAGTACTTC. Its protein product is CAGLGGSETQYF.

J is TRBJ2-2 and V is TRBV19, with 9 bases aligning to TRBD2. Germline trimming cut 2 bases from V and 4 bases from J; bases unmatched to any gene: 11. The CDR3 is 18 residues long. From germline, CDR1 is LNHDA and CDR2 SQIVND (reference sequence). Here the CDR3 reads CASSIRLAGRVGTGELFF. The CDR3 DNA reads TGTGCCAGTAGTATAAGGCTAGCGGGGCGCGTGGGCACCGGGGAGCTGTTTTTT.

The V gene is TRBV4-2, the J gene TRBJ2-3, with 7 nucleotides matching TRBD2. Trimming at V came to 6 bases and at J to 0 bases, leaving 6 bases not matched to a gene. The V gene's germline CDR1 is LGHNA and CDR2 YNFKEQ. This CDR3 is built from 15 residues. CDR3 loop: CASRRSGASTDTQYF. CDR3 nucleotide sequence: TGTGCCAGCAGAAGAAGCGGGGCTAGCACAGATACGCAGTATTTT.

There are many counts of this clone. J is TRBJ2-7 and V is TRBV30; 9 bases are a match to TRBD2. Germline V gene lookup returns CDR1 GTSNPN and CDR2 SVGIG (reference sequence). J gave up 4 bases and V 4 bases, and 8 bases lay outside the gene matches. The CDR3 has 14 residues. The CDR3 nucleotides are TGTGCCTGGAATAGCGGGAGAGAGGGGTACGAGCAGTACTTC. It codes for CAWNSGREGYEQYF.

V gene TRBV11-2 combines with J gene TRBJ2-7; TRBD1 is a possible D gene (6 bases). Trimming removed 4 bases from V and 3 bases from J, with 19 bases in between. This CDR3 is built from 16 residues. Germline V gene data show CDR1 as SGHAT and CDR2 as FQNNGV. The CDR3 is CASSSPELQGYYEQYF. CDR3 bases: TGTGCCAGCAGCTCCCCGGAACTACAGGGATACTACGAGCAGTACTTC.

V and J are TRBV7-2 and TRBJ1-1; 12 positions agree with TRBD1. The CDR3 spans 15 residues. Germline assignment: CDR1 SGHTA and CDR2 FQGNSA. Losses at the gene ends were 3 bases for V and 7 bases for J; bases not matched to a gene: 6. DNA for the CDR3: TGTGCCAGCAGCTTCCTGGGACAGGGGGCCCGTGAAGCTTTCTTT. This sequence encodes CASSFLGQGAREAFF.

A single count supports this clone. The CDR3 DNA is TGCGCCAGCAGGGGCGGGAGCTACAATGAGCAGTTCTTC. Amino acid sequence: CASRGGSYNEQFF. This chain links TRBV5-1 with TRBJ2-1; 7 bases line up with TRBD2. The CDR3 runs to 13 residues. V lost 5 bases, J lost 3 bases, and 2 bases stayed unmatched. Germline CDR1 is SGHRS and CDR2 is YFSETQ. The full variable domain, rest sourced from reference TRBV5-1 and TRBJ2-1, is KAGVTQTPRYLIKTRGQQVTLSCSPISGHRSVSWYQQTPGQGLQFLFEYFSETQRNKGNFPGRFSGRQFSNSRSEMNVSTLELGDSALYLCASRGGSYNEQFFGPGTRLTVL.

This clone was seen once. V gene TRBV12-5 combines with J gene TRBJ1-1, with no clear D. Trimming pared 0 bases from V and 1 base from J, leaving 24 bases between. Germline V gene lookup returns CDR1 LGHNT and CDR2 FRNRAP. The CDR3 runs to 20 residues. The CDR3 sequence is CASGLVLSGSPRGGNTEAFF. CDR3 sequence (DNA): TGTGCTAGTGGTTTGGTACTCAGCGGGAGCCCCCGAGGAGGGAACACTGAAGCTTTCTTT.

CDR3 amino acids: CASSFQPGDRTYGYTF. CDR3 bases: TGTGCCAGCAGCTTTCAACCTGGGGACAGGACTTATGGCTACACCTTC. The chain employs TRBV5-5 and TRBJ1-2; 8 positions match TRBD1. There are 16 residues in the CDR3. Trimming cost V 2 bases and J 5 bases; bases outside gene matches: 11. Looked up from germline, CDR1 is SGHKS and CDR2 is YYEKEE (reference sequence).

V gene TRBV3-1 (or the pseudogene TRBV3-2) combines with J gene TRBJ1-2; 8 nucleotides agree with TRBD1. The CDR3 loop spans 12 amino acids. Losses at the gene ends were 5 bases for V and 7 bases for J; bases not matched to a gene: 3. Germline V CDR1 and CDR2: LGHDT, YNNKEL (reference sequence). The CDR3 loop reads CASSWTGLGYTF. The DNA for the CDR3 is TGTGCCAGCAGCTGGACAGGGCTTGGCTACACCTTC.

This chain connects TRBV28 to TRBJ1-1; D ambiguous. CDR1 is MDHEN and CDR2 is SYDVKM in the germline V gene. The CDR3 runs to 13 residues. With 8 bases removed from V and 1 base from J, the gap between germline ends came to 11 bases. CDR3 sequence reads: CASLRVTNTEAFF. The CDR3 nucleotides are TGTGCCAGCCTCCGGGTGACGAACACTGAAGCTTTCTTT.

The chain links TRBV20-1 to TRBJ2-1; a weak D match, TRBD2 (5 bases). The CDR3 is 16 residues long. CDR1 is DFQATT, CDR2 SNEGSKA, per germline (reference sequence). Trimming pared 3 bases from V and 3 bases from J, leaving 18 bases between. CDR3 in amino acids: CSASGLILAYYNEQFF. CDR3 bases: TGCAGTGCTAGTGGCCTTATTCTAGCTTACTACAATGAGCAGTTCTTC.

The genes are TRBV6-6 and TRBJ2-1, with TRBD2 as a possible D gene (5 bases). The CDR3 totals 16 residues. Trimming removed 6 bases from V and 5 bases from J, with 20 bases in between. Germline values: CDR1 MNHNY, CDR2 SVGAGI (reference sequence). The CDR3 spells CASSPPSQWRDNEQFF. Here the CDR3 DNA reads TGTGCCAGCAGCCCGCCGAGTCAGTGGCGGGACAATGAGCAGTTCTTC.

This clone came up a few times. The chain joins TRBV19 to TRBJ1-1; D uncertain. Germline V CDR1 and CDR2: LNHDA, SQIVND (reference sequence). The V end was cut by 10 bases, the J end by 1 base, with 25 bases between. The CDR3 loop spans 17 amino acids. The CDR3 here is CATRPTLGSRRNTEAFF. CDR3 bases: TGTGCCACAAGGCCCACCCTGGGCAGCCGTCGGAACACTGAAGCTTTCTTT.

This chain connects TRBV4-1 to TRBJ1-5; tentatively, D is TRBD1 (5 bases). Germline V lookup: CDR1 MGHRA, CDR2 YSYEKL. V shed 4 bases and J shed 4 bases, with 29 bases lying between them. CDR3 length: 20 residues. DNA for the CDR3: TGCGCCAGCAGCCTGAGCGCAGGGCAGGGTGGTAGGTATGGGAATCAGCCCCAGCATTTT. Translating gives CASSLSAGQGGRYGNQPQHF.

This clone occurred a few times. The V and J genes are TRBV19 and TRBJ2-3; TRBD1 agrees at 7 bases. Trimming took 4 bases from V and 3 from J; bases not matched to a gene: 4. The CDR3 loop spans 14 amino acids. Per germline, CDR1 LNHDA and CDR2 SQIVND (reference sequence). CDR3 residues: CASSNQQGTDTQYF. The CDR3 nucleotides are TGTGCCAGTAGTAACCAACAGGGGACAGATACGCAGTATTTT.

The V and J genes are TRBV27 and TRBJ2-5; no firm D call. The germline CDR1 and CDR2 sequences are MNHEY and SMNVEV (reference sequence). V lost 5 bases and J lost 0, with 16 bases in between. The CDR3 length is 16 residues. The CDR3 is CASSGSQQDNQETQYF. As DNA, the CDR3 is TGTGCCAGCAGTGGATCCCAACAAGACAACCAAGAGACCCAGTACTTC.

The chain is built from TRBV5-1 and TRBJ2-5, with 9 nucleotides matching TRBD1. The germline gives CDR1 SGHRS, CDR2 YFSETQ. V trimming: 5 bases; J trimming: 9 bases; junction bases outside the gene matches: 8. This CDR3 comprises 13 residues. The CDR3: CASRSTGGSAQYF. CDR3 DNA sequence: TGCGCCAGCAGATCAACAGGGGGCTCGGCCCAGTACTTC.

V gene TRBV19 combines with J gene TRBJ1-5; a weak D match, TRBD1 (6 bases). V gave up 5 bases and J gave up 5 bases, with 16 bases separating them. Germline V lookup: CDR1 LNHDA, CDR2 SQIVND (reference sequence). The CDR3 runs to 15 residues. Written as DNA, the CDR3 is TGTGCCAGTAGTCTAAGAGGGGGACCAGATCAGCCCCAGCATTTT. Encoded protein: CASSLRGGPDQPQHF.

The chain carries TRBV9 and TRBJ2-7; D call uncertain. This CDR3 has 15 residues. Germline CDR1 reads SGDLS; CDR2 reads YYNGEE. The V and J ends lost 0 bases and 0 bases respectively, with 10 bases between them. The CDR3 here is CASSVGHTVSYEQYF. The CDR3 DNA follows: TGTGCCAGCAGCGTAGGACATACTGTCTCCTACGAGCAGTACTTC.

DNA of the CDR3: TGCGCCAGCAGCCAAGATATCGAGGGCAGCCGGAACACTGAAGCTTTCTTT. Protein product: CASSQDIEGSRNTEAFF. The V gene is TRBV4-1, the J gene TRBJ1-1; D remains unclear. Trimming pared 0 bases from V and 1 base from J, leaving 15 bases between. The CDR3 is made up of 17 amino acids. Germline V CDR1 and CDR2: MGHRA, YSYEKL.

V usage is TRBV2 and J usage is TRBJ2-5; D unclear. Trimming stripped 6 bases from V and 9 bases from J, with 11 bases between. Germline V gives CDR1 SNHLY, CDR2 FYNNEI. This CDR3 contains 11 residues. CDR3 nucleotides: TGTGCCAGCAGCATCGTACGAGCCCAGTACTTC. Its protein product is CASSIVRAQYF.

This rearrangement joins TRBV7-8 to TRBJ2-7, with D unclear. The length of the CDR3 is 12 residues. V gave up 5 bases and J gave up 5 bases, with 10 bases separating them. The V gene's germline CDR1 is SGHVS and CDR2 FQNEAQ. The CDR3 region has the DNA TGTGCCAGCAGCCAACTCCGTCACGAGCAGTACTTC. This gives the protein CASSQLRHEQYF.